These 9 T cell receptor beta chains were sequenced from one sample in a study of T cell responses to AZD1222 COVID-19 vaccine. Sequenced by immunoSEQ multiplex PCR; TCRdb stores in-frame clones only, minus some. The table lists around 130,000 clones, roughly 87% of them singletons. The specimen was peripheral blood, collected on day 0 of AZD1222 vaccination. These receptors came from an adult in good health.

The CDR3: CASSTQRGVSNEQFF. In DNA form, the CDR3 reads TGTGCCAGTAGTACTCAGCGGGGGGTCTCCAATGAGCAGTTCTTC. J is TRBJ2-1 and V is TRBV19, with TRBD2 matching 9 bases. The V and J ends lost 4 bases and 6 bases, in that order; junction bases with no gene match: 7. This CDR3 spans 15 amino acids. In germline, CDR1 is LNHDA, CDR2 SQIVND (reference sequence).

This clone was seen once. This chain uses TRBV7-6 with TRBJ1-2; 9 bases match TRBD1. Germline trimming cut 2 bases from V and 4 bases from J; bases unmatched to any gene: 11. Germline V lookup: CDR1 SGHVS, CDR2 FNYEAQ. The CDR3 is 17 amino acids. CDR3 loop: CASSLCNRGRRGYGYTF. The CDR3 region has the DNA TGTGCCAGCAGCTTATGTAACAGGGGGCGTAGAGGCTATGGCTACACCTTC. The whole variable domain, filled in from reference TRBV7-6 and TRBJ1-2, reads GAGVSQSPRYKVTKRGQDVALRCDPISGHVSLYWYRQALGQGPEFLTYFNYEAQQDKSGLPNDRFSAERPEGSISTLTIQRTEQRDSAMYRCASSLCNRGRRGYGYTFGSGTRLTVV.

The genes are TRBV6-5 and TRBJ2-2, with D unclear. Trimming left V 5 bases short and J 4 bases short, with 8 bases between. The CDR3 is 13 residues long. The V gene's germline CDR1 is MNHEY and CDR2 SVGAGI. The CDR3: CASSLGVTGELFF. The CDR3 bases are TGTGCCAGCAGTCTTGGCGTCACCGGGGAGCTGTTTTTT.

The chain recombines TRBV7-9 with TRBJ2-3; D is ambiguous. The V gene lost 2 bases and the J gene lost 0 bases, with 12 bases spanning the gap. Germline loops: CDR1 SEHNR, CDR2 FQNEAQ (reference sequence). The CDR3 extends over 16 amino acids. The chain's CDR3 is CASSLLVQSSTDTQYF. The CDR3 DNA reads TGTGCCAGCAGCTTATTGGTCCAGAGTAGCACAGATACGCAGTATTTT. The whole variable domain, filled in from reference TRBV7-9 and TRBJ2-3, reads DTGVSQNPRHKITKRGQNVTFRCDPISEHNRLYWYRQTLGQGPEFLTYFQNEAQLEKSRLLSDRFSAERPKGSFSTLEIQRTEQGDSAMYLCASSLLVQSSTDTQYFGPGTRLTVL.

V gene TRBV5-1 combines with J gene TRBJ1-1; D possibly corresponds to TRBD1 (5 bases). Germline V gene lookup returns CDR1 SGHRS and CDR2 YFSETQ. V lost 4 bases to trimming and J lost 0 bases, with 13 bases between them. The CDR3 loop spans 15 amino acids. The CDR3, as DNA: TGCGCCAGCAGCGCCTACAGGAACCTGAACACTGAAGCTTTCTTT. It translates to CASSAYRNLNTEAFF.

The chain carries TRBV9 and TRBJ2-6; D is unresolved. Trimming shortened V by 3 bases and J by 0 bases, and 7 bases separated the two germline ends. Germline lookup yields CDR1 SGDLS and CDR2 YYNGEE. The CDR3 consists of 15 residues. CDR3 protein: CASSELGSGANVLTF. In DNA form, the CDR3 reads TGTGCCAGCAGCGAATTGGGCTCTGGGGCCAACGTCCTGACTTTC.

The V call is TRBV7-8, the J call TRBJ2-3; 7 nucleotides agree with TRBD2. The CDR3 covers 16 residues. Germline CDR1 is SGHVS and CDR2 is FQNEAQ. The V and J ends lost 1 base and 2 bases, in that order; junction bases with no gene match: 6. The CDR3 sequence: CASSLDRGDSTDTQYF. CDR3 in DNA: TGTGCCAGCAGCTTAGATCGGGGGGACTCCACAGATACGCAGTATTTT.

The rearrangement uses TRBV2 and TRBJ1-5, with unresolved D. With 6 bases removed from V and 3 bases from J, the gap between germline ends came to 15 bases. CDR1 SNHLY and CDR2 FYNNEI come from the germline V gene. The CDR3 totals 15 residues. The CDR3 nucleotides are TGTGCCAGCAGAGTGGGTATCACCGACAATCAGCCCCAGCATTTT. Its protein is CASRVGITDNQPQHF.

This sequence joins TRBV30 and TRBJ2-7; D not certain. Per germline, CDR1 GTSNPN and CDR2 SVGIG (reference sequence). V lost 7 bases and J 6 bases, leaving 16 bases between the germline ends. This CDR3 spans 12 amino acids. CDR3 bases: TGTGCCTATTCTTCACGCTGGACCGAGCAGTACTTC. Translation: CAYSSRWTEQYF. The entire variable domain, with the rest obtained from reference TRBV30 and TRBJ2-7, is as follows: SQTIHQWPATLVQPVGSPLSLECTVEGTSNPNLYWYRQAAGRGLQLLFYSVGIGQISSEVPQNLSASRPQDRQFILSSKKLLLSDSGFYLCAYSSRWTEQYFGPGTRLTVT.